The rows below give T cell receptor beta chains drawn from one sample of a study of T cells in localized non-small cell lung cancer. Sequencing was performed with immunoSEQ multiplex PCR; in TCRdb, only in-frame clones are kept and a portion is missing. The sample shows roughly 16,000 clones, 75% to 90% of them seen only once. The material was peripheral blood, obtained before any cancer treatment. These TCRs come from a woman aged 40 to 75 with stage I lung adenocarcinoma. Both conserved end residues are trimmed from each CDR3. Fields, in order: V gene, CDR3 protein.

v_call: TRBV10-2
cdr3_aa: ASSVFGTGGNTIY

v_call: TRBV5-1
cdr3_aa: ASRRSAGTGDTEAF

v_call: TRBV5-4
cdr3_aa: ASSLTGSYGYT

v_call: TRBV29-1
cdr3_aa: SVVVGSTTDTQY

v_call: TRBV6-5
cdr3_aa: ASSSTSGYYNEQF

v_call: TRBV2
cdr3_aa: ASTWGSVGELF

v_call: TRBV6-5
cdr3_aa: ASSYSNPADTQY

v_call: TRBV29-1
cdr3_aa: SVEDQLGRYT

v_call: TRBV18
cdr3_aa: ASSPMTGIPGETQY

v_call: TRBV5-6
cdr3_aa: ASSYGQGGELF

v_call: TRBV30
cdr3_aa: AWSVPYRRAINEKLF

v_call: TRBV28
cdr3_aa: ASSFPLTGGASYT

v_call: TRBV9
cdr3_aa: ASQFGATGELF

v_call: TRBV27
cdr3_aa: ASSFGNRATDTQY

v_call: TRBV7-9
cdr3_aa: ASSLSVNEQF

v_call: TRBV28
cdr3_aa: ASIGRTAPNTGELF

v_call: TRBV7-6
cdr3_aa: ASSSFRGWNEQF

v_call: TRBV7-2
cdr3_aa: ASSALTGVGAEAF

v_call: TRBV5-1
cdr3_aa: ASSLGDRGSSYNEQF

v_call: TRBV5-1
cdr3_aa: ASSLDPVNTEAF

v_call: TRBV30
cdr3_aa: AWSVGTRNMNTEAF

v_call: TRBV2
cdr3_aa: ASSEPQGGNYGYT

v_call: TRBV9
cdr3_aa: ASSVAAGGTDTQY

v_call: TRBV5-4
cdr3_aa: ASSLVQGAQSPLH

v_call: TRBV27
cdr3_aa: ASRGSGSGGNTGELF

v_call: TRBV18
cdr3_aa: ASSSYRGGTEAF

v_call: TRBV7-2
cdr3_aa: ASSEQGRPSNEQF

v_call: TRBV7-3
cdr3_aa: ASSLGTSGGRETQY

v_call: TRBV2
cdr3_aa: ASSEALGTSGSYEQY

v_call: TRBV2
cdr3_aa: ASKRAGGTDTQY

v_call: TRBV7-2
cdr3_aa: ASSDRGGYEQY

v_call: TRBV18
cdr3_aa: ASSPYARLAGGPQETQY

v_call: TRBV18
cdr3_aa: ASSPPQGQGARETQY

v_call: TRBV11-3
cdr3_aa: ASSLAGYSYEQY

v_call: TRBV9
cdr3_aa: ASSVLAGRTTGELF

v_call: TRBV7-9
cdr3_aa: ASSPRRVGSGTDTQY

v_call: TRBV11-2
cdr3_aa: ASSFNVAGAYNEQF

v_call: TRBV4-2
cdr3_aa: ASSQGTDYNQPQH

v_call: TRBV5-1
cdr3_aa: ASSRGLAGEFQGETQY

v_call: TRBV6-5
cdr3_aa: ASSSSGTGQY

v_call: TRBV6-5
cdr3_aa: ASSYSWEATNEKLF

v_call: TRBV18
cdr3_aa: ASSPDWRDRGLTTDTQY

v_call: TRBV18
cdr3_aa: ASSPQGADTEAF

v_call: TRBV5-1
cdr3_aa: ASCREEGNSPLH

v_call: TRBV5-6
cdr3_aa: ATQRTGPSLFENTEAF